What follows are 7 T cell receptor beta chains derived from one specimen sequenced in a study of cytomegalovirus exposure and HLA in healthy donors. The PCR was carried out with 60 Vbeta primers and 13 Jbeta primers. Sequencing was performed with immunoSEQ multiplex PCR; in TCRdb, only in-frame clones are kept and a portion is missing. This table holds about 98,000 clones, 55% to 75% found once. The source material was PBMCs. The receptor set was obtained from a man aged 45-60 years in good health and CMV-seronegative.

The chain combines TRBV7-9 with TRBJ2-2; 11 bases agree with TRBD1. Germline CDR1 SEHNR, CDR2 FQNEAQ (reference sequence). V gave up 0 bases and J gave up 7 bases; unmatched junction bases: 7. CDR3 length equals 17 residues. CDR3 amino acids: CASSLAGQGAKVGELFF. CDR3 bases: TGTGCCAGCAGCTTAGCCGGACAGGGGGCGAAAGTCGGGGAGCTGTTTTTT.

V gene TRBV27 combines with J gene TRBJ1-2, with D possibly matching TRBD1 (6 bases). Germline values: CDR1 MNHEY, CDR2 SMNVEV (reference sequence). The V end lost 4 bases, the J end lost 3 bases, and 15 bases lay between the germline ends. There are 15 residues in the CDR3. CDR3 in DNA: TGTGCCAGCAGTTCCCTCGGGGGGCTGCACTATGGCTACACCTTC. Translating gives CASSSLGGLHYGYTF.

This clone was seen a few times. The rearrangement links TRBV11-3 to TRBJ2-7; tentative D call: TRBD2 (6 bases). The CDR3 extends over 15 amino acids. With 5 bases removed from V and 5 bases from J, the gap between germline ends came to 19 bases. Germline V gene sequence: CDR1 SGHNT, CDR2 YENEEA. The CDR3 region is CASSQGRESTHEQYF. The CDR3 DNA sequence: TGTGCCAGCAGCCAGGGCCGGGAGAGTACCCACGAGCAGTACTTC.

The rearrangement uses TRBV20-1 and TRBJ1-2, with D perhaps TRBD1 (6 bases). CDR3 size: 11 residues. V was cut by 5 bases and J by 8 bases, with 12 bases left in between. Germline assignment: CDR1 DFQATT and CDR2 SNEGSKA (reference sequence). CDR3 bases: TGCAGTGCTCCCGGGACATACGGCTACACCTTC. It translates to CSAPGTYGYTF.

The DNA for the CDR3 is TGTGCCAGCAGCTTGTCCAAGGGGGTAACTAATGAAAAACTGTTTTTT. Amino acid sequence: CASSLSKGVTNEKLFF. The J gene is TRBJ1-4, the V gene TRBV5-6, with D perhaps matching TRBD1 (6 bases). Germline V gene data show CDR1 as SGHDT and CDR2 as YYEEEE. The CDR3 is 16 amino acids. The V gene lost 1 base and the J gene lost 1 base, with 11 bases spanning the gap. Full variable domain (missing parts from reference TRBV5-6 and TRBJ1-4): DAGVTQSPTHLIKTRGQQVTLRCSPKSGHDTVSWYQQALGQGPQFIFQYYEEEERQRGNFPDRFSGHQFPNYSSELNVNALLLGDSALYLCASSLSKGVTNEKLFFGSGTQLSVL.

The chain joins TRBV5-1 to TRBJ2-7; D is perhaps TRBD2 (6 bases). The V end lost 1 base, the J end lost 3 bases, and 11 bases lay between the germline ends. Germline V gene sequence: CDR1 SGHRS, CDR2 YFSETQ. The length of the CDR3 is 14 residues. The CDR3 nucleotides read TGCGCCAGCAGCTTGCAGACCGGGGGCTACGAGCAGTACTTC. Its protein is CASSLQTGGYEQYF.

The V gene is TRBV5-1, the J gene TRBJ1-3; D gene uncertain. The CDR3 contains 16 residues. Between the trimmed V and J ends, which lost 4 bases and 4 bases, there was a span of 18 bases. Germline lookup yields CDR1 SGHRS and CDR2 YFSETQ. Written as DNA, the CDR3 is TGCGCCAGCAGCAGCAGACCGAGCCTCGGGGGAAACACCATATATTTT. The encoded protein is CASSSRPSLGGNTIYF.